The 12 T cell receptor beta chains given below trace back to one sample, sequenced in a study of Graves' ophthalmopathy and Graves' hyperthyroidism. TCR beta CDR3 amplification used RNA transcripts. First-round RT-PCR with HTBI primers preceded a second-round multiplex PCR. TCRdb processed the multiplex PCR reads anew with MiXCR; each CDR3 protein has one entry. In the table there are hundreds of thousands of distinct CDR3 sequences, 20% to 25% of which are singletons. The material sequenced was peripheral blood. The receptors stem from a woman younger than 30 with stable Graves' hyperthyroidism. Some clones in this sample may be carry-over from other donors' samples.

This chain uses TRBV14 with TRBJ2-7; D ambiguous. Germline V gene sequence: CDR1 SGHDN, CDR2 FVKESK. V was shortened by 0 bases and J by 3 bases, with 6 bases between the two germline ends. This CDR3 has 13 amino acids. In nucleotides, the CDR3 is TGTGCCAGCAGCCAAGAACGGGTCTACGAGCAGTACTTC. As protein: CASSQERVYEQYF.

V usage is TRBV29-1 and J usage is TRBJ2-2, with 8 nucleotides matching TRBD1. The germline V gene has CDR1 SQVTM and CDR2 ANQGSEA. V was clipped by 7 bases and J by 2 bases; unmatched bases: 12. The CDR3 consists of 16 residues. The CDR3 nucleotides are TGCAGCGCCGGCCCCTCGACAGGGGTAAACACCGGGGAGCTGTTTTTT. The encoded protein is CSAGPSTGVNTGELFF.

This clonotype was recorded at least ten times. DNA of the CDR3: TGTGCCAGCAGTCCCCCTTCGGAAGGCCAGCCCCAGCATTTT. This sequence encodes CASSPPSEGQPQHF. The chain joins TRBV28 to TRBJ1-5; no reliable D call. The CDR3 totals 14 residues. Germline assignment: CDR1 MDHEN and CDR2 SYDVKM. The ends were cut back, 5 bases at V and 7 bases at J, with 15 bases in the middle.

The gene calls are TRBV12-3 or TRBV12-4 and TRBJ1-2; D is ambiguous. The V gene lost 3 bases and the J gene lost 3 bases, with 14 bases spanning the gap. CDR3 size: 15 residues. CDR3 DNA sequence: TGTGCCAGCAGTTTTATAGGTAGGACCGACTATGGCTACACCTTC. Protein: CASSFIGRTDYGYTF.

This clonotype was seen ten or more times. J is TRBJ1-2 and V is TRBV11-2; 7 bases fit TRBD1. The CDR3 is 15 residues long. Per germline, CDR1 SGHAT and CDR2 FQNNGV. The V segment lost 0 bases and the J segment 6 bases; nucleotides outside the gene matches: 7. The CDR3 DNA follows: TGTGCCAGCAGCTTAGAGTCAGGGGGTTGGAATGGCTACACCTTC. As protein: CASSLESGGWNGYTF.

This clonotype was recorded at least ten times. As DNA, the CDR3 is TGTGCCAGCAGCTACAAAGGGGCTTCACCCCTCCACTTT. The encoded protein is CASSYKGASPLHF. The genes are TRBV7-6 and TRBJ1-6; a possible D gene is TRBD1 (5 bases). This CDR3 is built from 13 residues. Per germline, CDR1 SGHVS and CDR2 FNYEAQ. Trimming left V 4 bases short and J 9 bases short, with 10 bases between.

The chain uses TRBV12-3 or TRBV12-4 and TRBJ1-5; 10 bases align to TRBD1. The CDR3 has 15 residues. J was trimmed by 5 bases and V by 5 bases; bases with no gene match: 6. The chain's CDR3 is CASSPGTGVDQPQHF. CDR3 in DNA: TGTGCCAGCAGTCCAGGGACAGGGGTAGATCAGCCCCAGCATTTT.

This clonotype came up many times. A read error may explain this, as a much larger clone is one base away. The CDR3 coding sequence is TGTGCCAGCAGTAGGACAGCGGCCTATGACTACACCTTC. It is translated as CASSRTAAYDYTF. The chain uses TRBV12-3 or TRBV12-4 and TRBJ1-2; D is possibly TRBD1 (6 bases). The CDR3 contains 13 residues.

CDR3 loop: CASSVTGGGYEQYF. The CDR3 region has the DNA TGTGCCAGCAGCGTGACAGGGGGCGGGTACGAGCAGTACTTC. This chain uses TRBV6-1 with TRBJ2-7, with 10 bases lining up with TRBD1. Per the germline V gene, CDR1 is MNHNS and CDR2 is SASEGT. The CDR3 contains 14 residues. Trimming at V came to 6 bases and at J to 4 bases, leaving 6 bases not matched to a gene.

In its sample, this clonotype was seen many times. The chain has TRBV12-3 or TRBV12-4 and TRBJ1-1; possibly TRBD1 for D (5 bases). The CDR3 spans 14 residues. V dropped 7 bases and J dropped 5 bases, with 17 bases sitting between them. The CDR3 DNA reads as TGTGCCAGCAACATACAGGTTCTAAAAACTGAAGCTTTCTTT. It codes for CASNIQVLKTEAFF.

The genes are TRBV11-2 and TRBJ1-1; TRBD1 aligns across 10 bases. The J segment lost 3 bases and the V segment lost 5 bases, leaving 9 bases of the junction unmatched. The V gene's germline CDR1 is SGHAT and CDR2 FQNNGV. CDR3 length: 16 amino acids. The CDR3 coding sequence is TGTGCCAGCAGCCCGAGGACAGGGGGAGAACACACTGAAGCTTTCTTT. Protein: CASSPRTGGEHTEAFF.

This clonotype was counted ten times or more. The rearrangement uses TRBV7-9 and TRBJ2-5; D possibly corresponds to TRBD1 (6 bases). V lost 3 bases, J lost 2 bases, and 16 bases lay in between. The CDR3 length is 16 residues. Germline values: CDR1 SEHNR, CDR2 FQNEAQ (reference sequence). The CDR3 DNA reads as TGTGCCAGCAGCTTGGCCGGGACACCCGGGCAAGAGACCCAGTACTTC. As protein: CASSLAGTPGQETQYF.